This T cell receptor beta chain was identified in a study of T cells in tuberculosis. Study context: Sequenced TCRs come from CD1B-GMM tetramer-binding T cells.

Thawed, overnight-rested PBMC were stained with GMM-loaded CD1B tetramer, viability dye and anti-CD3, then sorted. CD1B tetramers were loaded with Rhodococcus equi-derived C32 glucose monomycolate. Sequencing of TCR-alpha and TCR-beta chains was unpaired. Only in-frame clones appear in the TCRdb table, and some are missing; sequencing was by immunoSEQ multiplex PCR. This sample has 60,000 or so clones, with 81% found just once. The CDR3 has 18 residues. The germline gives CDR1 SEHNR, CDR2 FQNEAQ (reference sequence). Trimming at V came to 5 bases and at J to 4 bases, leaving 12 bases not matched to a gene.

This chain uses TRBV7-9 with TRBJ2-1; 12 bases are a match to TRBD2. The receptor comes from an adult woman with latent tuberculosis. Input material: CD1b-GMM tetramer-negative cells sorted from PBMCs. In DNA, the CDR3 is TGTGCCAGCAGCGGGAGGGATACCGGGACTAGCGGGTACAATGAGCAGTTCTTC. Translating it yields CASSGRDTGTSGYNEQFF.